The clone carrying this T cell receptor beta chain was found many times. Its antigen is unknown. These data belong to a study of T cells in Graves' hyperthyroidism and ophthalmopathy. Whole-study context: At the time of initial diagnosis and before any treatment, peripheral blood was collected. Points from the study as a whole: A model using 13 V-J features told ophthalmopathy apart from stable hyperthyroidism.

Regions amplified from RNA transcripts were the TCR beta CDR3 regions. RT-PCR in the first round (using the HTBI primer set) targeted the TCR CDR3. TCRdb passed the multiplex PCR reads through MiXCR, listing each CDR3 protein once. The sample lists just under 750,000 distinct CDR3 sequences; around 40% were seen once. Trimming took off 2 bases at V and 9 bases at J, with 20 bases between the two ends. Germline V gives CDR1 MGHRA, CDR2 YSYEKL. This CDR3 spans 17 amino acids. The sequencing input was blood. V and J are TRBV4-1 and TRBJ1-6; TRBD1 might be the D (6 bases). The TCR originated in a woman in her forties with Graves' hyperthyroidism. The CDR3 is CASSQTQGSGGVSPLHF. CDR3 sequence (DNA): TGCGCCAGCAGCCAAACCCAGGGATCGGGGGGCGTTTCACCCCTCCACTTT.